The clone carrying this TCR beta chain was counted a few times. Its antigen is still unknown. Germline V CDR1 and CDR2: SGHKS, YYEKEE (reference sequence). V was clipped by 3 bases and J by 5 bases; unmatched bases: 11. The CDR3 totals 15 residues. This entry is derived from a study of T cells after yellow fever vaccination. Study results and limitations: Most primary-vaccination clones recurred post-booster (around 95% CD4, around 86% CD8).

TCRdb called the 5' RACE reads again in MiXCR, with one record for every CDR3 protein. Among 200,000 to 300,000 distinct CDR3 sequences, roughly 6.8% were seen once, and the ten largest hold 0.85% to 1.2%. This clonotype originated in a man aged 25-40 years who received the YFV17D yellow fever vaccine. Source: CD4+ T cells sorted from PBMCs, taken on the day of the yellow fever booster vaccination. The chain combines TRBV5-5 with TRBJ2-7; 7 nucleotides line up with TRBD1. The CDR3 loop reads CASSSRTGGYDEQYF. The CDR3 nucleotides are TGTGCCAGCAGCTCTAGGACAGGAGGTTATGACGAGCAGTACTTC. Looking up the rest from reference TRBV5-5 and TRBJ2-7 gives the full variable domain: DAGVTQSPTHLIKTRGQQVTLRCSPISGHKSVSWYQQVLGQGPQFIFQYYEKEERGRGNFPDRFSARQFPNYSSELNVNALLLGDSALYLCASSSRTGGYDEQYFGPGTRLTVT.